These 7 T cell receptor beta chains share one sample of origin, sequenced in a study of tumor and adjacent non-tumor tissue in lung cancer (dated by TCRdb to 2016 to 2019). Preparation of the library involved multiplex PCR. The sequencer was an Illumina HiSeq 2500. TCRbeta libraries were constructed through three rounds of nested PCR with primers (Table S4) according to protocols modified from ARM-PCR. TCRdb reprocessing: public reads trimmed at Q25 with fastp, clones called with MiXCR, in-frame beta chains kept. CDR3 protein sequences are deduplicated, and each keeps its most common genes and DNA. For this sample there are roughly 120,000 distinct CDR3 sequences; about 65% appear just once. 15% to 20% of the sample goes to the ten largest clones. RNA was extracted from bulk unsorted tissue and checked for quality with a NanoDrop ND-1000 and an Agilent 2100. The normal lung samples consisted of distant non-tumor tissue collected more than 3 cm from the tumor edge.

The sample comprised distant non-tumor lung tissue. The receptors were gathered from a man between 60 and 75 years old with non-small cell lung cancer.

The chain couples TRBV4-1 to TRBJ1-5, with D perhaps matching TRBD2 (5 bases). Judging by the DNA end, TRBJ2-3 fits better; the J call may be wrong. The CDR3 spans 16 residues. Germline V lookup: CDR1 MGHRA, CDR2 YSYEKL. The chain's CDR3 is CASSQEPGNSNQPQYF. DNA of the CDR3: TGCGCCAGCAGCCAAGAACCCGGGAATAGCAATCAGCCCCAGTATTTT.

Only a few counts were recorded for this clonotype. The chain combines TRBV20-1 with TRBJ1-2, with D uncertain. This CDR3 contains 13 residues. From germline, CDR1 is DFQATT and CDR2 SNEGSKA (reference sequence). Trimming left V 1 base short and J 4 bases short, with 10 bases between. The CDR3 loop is CSARVIRSYGYTF. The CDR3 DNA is TGCAGTGCTAGAGTGATACGGAGCTATGGCTACACCTTC.

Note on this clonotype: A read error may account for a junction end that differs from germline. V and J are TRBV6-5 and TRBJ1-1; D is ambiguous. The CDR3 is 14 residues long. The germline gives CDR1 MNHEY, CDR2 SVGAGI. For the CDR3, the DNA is TGTGCCGGCAGTTACGGGCAGCAGAACACTGATGCTTTCTTT. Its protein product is CAGSYGQQNTDAFF.

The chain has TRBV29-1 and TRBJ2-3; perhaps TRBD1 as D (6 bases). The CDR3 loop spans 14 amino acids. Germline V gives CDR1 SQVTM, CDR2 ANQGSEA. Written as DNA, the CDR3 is TGCAGTGGGGCAGGGGAATATGGCACAGATACGCAGTATTTT. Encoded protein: CSGAGEYGTDTQYF.

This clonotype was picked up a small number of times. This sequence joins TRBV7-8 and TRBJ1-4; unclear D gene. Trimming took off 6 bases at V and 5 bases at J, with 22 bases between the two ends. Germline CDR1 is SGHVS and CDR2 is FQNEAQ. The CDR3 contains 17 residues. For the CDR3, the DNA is TGTGCCAGCAGAGCCGGTCCAGCGGGCCTGGCAAATGAAAAACTGTTTTTT. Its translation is CASRAGPAGLANEKLFF.

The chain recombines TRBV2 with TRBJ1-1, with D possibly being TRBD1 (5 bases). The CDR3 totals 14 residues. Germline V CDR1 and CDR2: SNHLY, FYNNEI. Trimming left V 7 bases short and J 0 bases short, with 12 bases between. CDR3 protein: CASTPDTLNTEAFF. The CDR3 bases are TGTGCCAGCACCCCGGACACCTTGAACACTGAAGCTTTCTTT.

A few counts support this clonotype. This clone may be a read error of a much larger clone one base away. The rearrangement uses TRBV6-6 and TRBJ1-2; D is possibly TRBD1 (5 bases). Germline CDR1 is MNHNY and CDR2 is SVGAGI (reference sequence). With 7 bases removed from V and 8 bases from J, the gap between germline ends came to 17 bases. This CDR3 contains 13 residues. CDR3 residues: CASNSGGGEGYTF. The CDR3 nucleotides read TGTGCCAGCAATTCGGGGGGGGGTGAAGGCTACACCTTC.